Each of the 30 T cell receptor beta chains below was sequenced from the same sample in a study of shared clonotypes between healthy human individuals (dated by TCRdb to about 2020). Preparation of the library involved the immunoSEQ multiplex PCR assay. Held by TCRdb, this immuneACCESS table contains in-frame sequences only and omits some clones. Under half of the omission traces to an unresolved V gene where checked; the cause of the rest is unknown. In this sample the table shows under 750,000 clones, 55% to 75% of which occur a single time. About 1.8% of the sample lies in the top ten. The source material was memory CD4+ T cells sorted from blood. The meaning of the sample's cell subset or site label: CD45RA-negative fraction. The receptor set was obtained from a woman younger than 45 in good health.

V usage is TRBV19 and J usage is TRBJ2-3; 8 nucleotides match TRBD2. This CDR3 spans 16 amino acids. With V trimmed by 4 bases and J by 5 bases, 11 bases remained unmatched. The V gene's germline CDR1 is LNHDA and CDR2 SQIVND (reference sequence). The CDR3 DNA reads TGTGCCAGTAGTACGGGACTAGTTGGCCTAAAAGATACGCAGTATTTT. It encodes CASSTGLVGLKDTQYF.

J is TRBJ2-3 and V is TRBV7-2; the D gene is possibly TRBD2 (6 bases). V was pared by 3 bases and J by 6 bases, with 16 bases between. The germline CDR1 and CDR2 sequences are SGHTA and FQGNSA. The CDR3 is 15 residues long. CDR3 residues: CASSFAGTPVDTQYF. In DNA form, the CDR3 reads TGTGCCAGCAGCTTCGCGGGGACCCCGGTGGATACGCAGTATTTT.

J is TRBJ2-7 and V is TRBV27, with D maybe TRBD1 (6 bases). V was clipped by 5 bases and J by 2 bases, with 16 bases between them. CDR1 MNHEY and CDR2 SMNVEV come from the germline V gene (reference sequence). This CDR3 has 15 residues. The CDR3 DNA follows: TGTGCCAGCAGTCCGAAAACGACAGGAGCCTACGAGCAGTACTTC. As protein: CASSPKTTGAYEQYF.

This chain joins TRBV5-4 and TRBJ1-2, with D tentatively TRBD1 (6 bases). The CDR3 runs to 13 residues. With 5 bases removed from V and 6 bases from J, the gap between germline ends came to 14 bases. Germline values: CDR1 SGHNT, CDR2 YYREEE (reference sequence). The CDR3 loop reads CASRRPGAHGYTF. The CDR3 nucleotides are TGTGCCAGCAGGAGACCGGGGGCGCATGGCTACACCTTC.

This clone was recorded a few times. Other DNA sequences in the sample encode the same CDR3. The rearrangement links TRBV5-1 to TRBJ1-4; 7 bases fit TRBD1. CDR1 is SGHRS, CDR2 YFSETQ, per germline. V shed 3 bases, J shed 5 bases, and the junction held 4 bases outside the gene matches. CDR3 length: 14 residues. This CDR3 reads CASSSGTENEKLFF. The CDR3 nucleotides are TGCGCCAGCAGCTCCGGGACAGAAAATGAAAAACTGTTTTTT.

This chain uses TRBV11-2 with TRBJ2-7, with D possibly called TRBD1 or TRBD2 (5 bases each). There are 13 residues in the CDR3. Germline-derived CDR1 and CDR2 are SGHAT and FQNNGV. Trimming pared 0 bases from V and 6 bases from J, leaving 9 bases between. The CDR3 nucleotides read TGTGCCAGCAGCTTAGACCAGGGACCCGAGCAGTACTTC. Amino acids: CASSLDQGPEQYF.

This chain links TRBV27 with TRBJ2-4; perhaps TRBD2 as D (5 bases). Trimming left V 3 bases short and J 8 bases short, with 17 bases between. The germline gives CDR1 MNHEY, CDR2 SMNVEV (reference sequence). The CDR3 is 15 amino acids. The CDR3 loop is CASSFSGVLADIQYF. The CDR3 DNA sequence: TGTGCCAGCAGTTTCAGTGGGGTCCTAGCTGACATTCAGTACTTC.

The chain is built from TRBV18 and TRBJ1-2; perhaps TRBD1 as D (6 bases). The germline gives CDR1 KGHSH, CDR2 LQKENI. The length of the CDR3 is 16 residues. Trimming shortened V by 5 bases and J by 0 bases, and 16 bases separated the two germline ends. This CDR3 is CASSTLDRIANYGYTF. CDR3 DNA: TGTGCCAGCTCAACCCTAGACAGGATCGCTAACTATGGCTACACCTTC.

Only a few counts were recorded for this clone. The sample contains more than one DNA sequence encoding this CDR3. The genes are TRBV10-3 and TRBJ1-2, with 10 nucleotides matching TRBD1. The CDR3 has 13 residues. V lost 5 bases, J lost 7 bases, and 4 bases stayed unmatched. Looked up from germline, CDR1 is ENHRY and CDR2 is SYGVKD. As DNA, the CDR3 is TGTGCCATCAGTCCGGGACAGGGGTTTGGCTACACCTTC. The encoded protein is CAISPGQGFGYTF.

The sample holds many counts of this clone. The chain carries TRBV9 and TRBJ2-3; tentatively, D is TRBD2 (6 bases). The CDR3 sequence is 15 residues long. In germline, CDR1 is SGDLS, CDR2 YYNGEE. Deletions cut 3 bases from V and 5 bases from J, with 16 bases between. CDR3 DNA: TGTGCCAGCAGCGGCCCCGGCGGGAAACGAGATACGCAGTATTTT. The encoded protein is CASSGPGGKRDTQYF. The full variable domain, completed using reference TRBV9 and TRBJ2-3, is DSGVTQTPKHLITATGQRVTLRCSPRSGDLSVYWYQQSLDQGLQFLIQYYNGEERAKGNILERFSAQQFPDLHSELNLSSLELGDSALYFCASSGPGGKRDTQYFGPGTRLTVL.

The V gene is TRBV4-1, the J gene TRBJ1-5; the match to TRBD1 covers 9 bases. J lost 5 bases, V lost 3 bases, and 5 bases had no gene match. This CDR3 has 15 amino acids. The V gene's germline CDR1 is MGHRA and CDR2 YSYEKL. The CDR3 loop reads CASSQGDRVYQPQHF. The CDR3 DNA sequence: TGCGCCAGCAGCCAGGGGGACAGGGTATATCAGCCCCAGCATTTT.

J is TRBJ2-1 and V is TRBV27; the D is unclear. Between the trimmed V and J ends, which lost 5 bases and 2 bases, there was a span of 13 bases. Germline loops: CDR1 MNHEY, CDR2 SMNVEV (reference sequence). This CDR3 region has 15 residues. CDR3 sequence reads: CASSPRPDTYNEQFF. The CDR3 DNA follows: TGTGCCAGCAGTCCCCGGCCGGATACCTACAATGAGCAGTTCTTC.

Details on this clone: This may be a read error, as it is one base from a much larger clone. Other DNA sequences within the sample encode an identical CDR3. The V and J genes are TRBV11-1 and TRBJ2-1, with TRBD1 identical over 8 bases. Germline values: CDR1 SGHAT, CDR2 FQDESV (reference sequence). CDR3 length: 14 amino acids. The junction had 2 bases not matched to a gene; V was cut back by 4 bases and J by 3 bases. Here the CDR3 DNA reads TGTGCCAGCAGCTCAGGACAGGGCTACAATGAGCAGTTCTTC. Translation gives CASSSGQGYNEQFF.

In nucleotides, the CDR3 is TGTGCCAGCAGTTTAAGGGTGAACACTGAAGCTTTCTTT. Translating gives CASSLRVNTEAFF. The genes are TRBV28 and TRBJ1-1; no firm D call. CDR1 and CDR2 from the germline V gene are MDHEN and SYDVKM. Trimming took 2 bases from V and 0 from J, leaving 4 bases between them. The CDR3 runs to 13 residues.

V and J are TRBV18 and TRBJ2-7, with D maybe TRBD2 (6 bases). Germline CDR1 KGHSH, CDR2 LQKENI. Trimming took 1 base from V and 7 from J, leaving 11 bases between them. The CDR3 has 13 residues. CDR3 bases: TGTGCCAGCTCACCACTGGAGGGTGGAGAGCAGTACTTC. This translates into CASSPLEGGEQYF.

This clone occurred once. The rearrangement uses TRBV27 and TRBJ1-2; D unclear. Germline CDR1 and CDR2: MNHEY and SMNVEV (reference sequence). Between the trimmed V and J ends, which lost 3 bases and 5 bases, there was a span of 10 bases. The CDR3 is made up of 13 amino acids. CDR3: CASSFSGAYGYTF. The CDR3 nucleotides are TGTGCCAGCAGTTTTTCCGGTGCTTATGGCTACACCTTC.

The V gene is TRBV28, the J gene TRBJ2-3; 9 bases are a match to TRBD1. With 4 bases clipped from V and 4 bases from J, the junction kept 12 bases outside the gene matches. Germline CDR1 and CDR2: MDHEN and SYDVKM. CDR3 size: 17 residues. Here the CDR3 reads CASSSPGQGKRADTQYF. The CDR3 DNA reads as TGTGCCAGCAGTTCCCCGGGACAGGGAAAACGAGCAGATACGCAGTATTTT.

The J gene is TRBJ2-7, the V gene TRBV27; D is ambiguous. CDR3 length: 14 amino acids. In germline, CDR1 is MNHEY, CDR2 SMNVEV (reference sequence). V lost 3 bases and J lost 3, with 12 bases in between. Written as DNA, the CDR3 is TGTGCCAGCAGTTTTCCTCGGTTCGGCTACGAGCAGTACTTC. Translating it yields CASSFPRFGYEQYF.

The rearrangement uses TRBV10-1 and TRBJ2-3; 13 bases map to TRBD2. Trimming took 6 bases from V and 5 from J; bases not matched to a gene: 11. Per germline, CDR1 WNHNN and CDR2 SYGVQD (reference sequence). The CDR3 is 17 amino acids. The CDR3: CASSPRTSGRSVDTQYF. CDR3 coding DNA: TGCGCCAGCAGCCCGCGGACTAGCGGGAGAAGTGTAGATACGCAGTATTTT.

The rearrangement uses TRBV10-3 and TRBJ1-3; D is ambiguous. The CDR3 has 14 residues. Germline CDR1 reads ENHRY; CDR2 reads SYGVKD. Trimming took 3 bases from V and 4 from J, leaving 10 bases between them. The CDR3 DNA is TGTGCCATCAGTGATCTCAGCGGGGGAAACACCATATATTTT. Amino acid sequence: CAISDLSGGNTIYF.

About this clone itself: The same CDR3 can be traced to other DNA sequences in this sample. This rearrangement joins TRBV12-5 to TRBJ2-1, with 14 bases that match TRBD2. J gave up 10 bases and V 5 bases, and 7 bases lay outside the gene matches. This CDR3 is 15 amino acids long. The germline CDR1 and CDR2 sequences are LGHNT and FRNRAP. The DNA for the CDR3 is TGTGCTAGTGGTCCCGGGACTAGCGGGAGTGGCGAGCAGTTCTTC. As protein: CASGPGTSGSGEQFF.

This clone was seen repeatedly, ten times or more. The same CDR3 also results from other DNA sequences found in this sample. V gene TRBV5-1 combines with J gene TRBJ2-2; 7 nucleotides line up with TRBD1. The junction had 5 bases not matched to a gene; V was cut back by 4 bases and J by 2 bases. Looked up from germline, CDR1 is SGHRS and CDR2 is YFSETQ. CDR3 length: 15 amino acids. CDR3 DNA: TGCGCCAGCAGCCCCGGGACAGAAAACACCGGGGAGCTGTTTTTT. Residues: CASSPGTENTGELFF.

The chain joins TRBV7-9 to TRBJ2-1; no clear D gene. Looked up from germline, CDR1 is SEHNR and CDR2 is FQNEAQ (reference sequence). The length of the CDR3 is 16 residues. The germline V and J ends were trimmed by 5 bases and 4 bases, with 18 bases remaining between them. DNA for the CDR3: TGTGCCAGCAGCCCTACGTGGGGAAAATTATACAATGAGCAGTTCTTC. It is translated as CASSPTWGKLYNEQFF.

The chain uses TRBV14 and TRBJ2-3; 13 bases are a match to TRBD2. In germline, CDR1 is SGHDN, CDR2 FVKESK. CDR3 size: 20 residues. The junction had 13 bases not matched to a gene; V was cut back by 4 bases and J by 0 bases. CDR3 DNA: TGTGCCAGCAGCCTCGGACTAGCGGGAGCGAGACTCCCTAGCACAGATACGCAGTATTTT. It codes for CASSLGLAGARLPSTDTQYF.

The chain employs TRBV7-6 and TRBJ2-7; the match to TRBD1 covers 10 bases. The V and J ends lost 4 bases and 4 bases, in that order; junction bases with no gene match: 7. Germline CDR1 is SGHVS and CDR2 is FNYEAQ. This CDR3 comprises 15 residues. The chain's CDR3 is CASSSAGTGAYEQYF. In nucleotides, the CDR3 is TGTGCCAGCAGCTCAGCCGGGACAGGGGCATACGAGCAGTACTTC.

The genes are TRBV6-6 and TRBJ2-1, with a tentative D call TRBD2 (5 bases). Per the germline V gene, CDR1 is MNHNY and CDR2 is SVGAGI (reference sequence). The length of the CDR3 is 14 residues. Between the trimmed V and J ends, which lost 5 bases and 5 bases, there was a span of 13 bases. The CDR3 here is CASSLGLSDNEQFF. CDR3 DNA sequence: TGTGCCAGCAGTCTCGGACTGTCAGACAATGAGCAGTTCTTC.

About this clone: This sample includes further DNA sequences coding for the same CDR3. V gene TRBV28 combines with J gene TRBJ1-3, with no clear D. CDR3 length equals 12 residues. Trimming took 3 bases from V and 4 from J, leaving 4 bases between them. The germline V gene has CDR1 MDHEN and CDR2 SYDVKM. The CDR3 bases are TGTGCCAGCAGTTTTTCAGGAAACACCATATATTTT. It specifies CASSFSGNTIYF.

This clone was picked up many times. V is TRBV19 and J is TRBJ1-4; 7 bases line up with TRBD1. This CDR3 contains 16 residues. The germline CDR1 and CDR2 sequences are LNHDA and SQIVND (reference sequence). Germline trimming cut 3 bases from V and 3 bases from J; bases unmatched to any gene: 7. The CDR3 is CASSMGRGFPNEKLFF. The CDR3 nucleotides read TGTGCCAGTAGTATGGGCAGGGGGTTCCCTAATGAAAAACTGTTTTTT.

J is TRBJ2-7 and V is TRBV6-5; TRBD2 matches at 10 bases. This CDR3 is 15 amino acids long. The germline V gene encodes CDR1 MNHEY and CDR2 SVGAGI. J lost 3 bases, V lost 10 bases, and 12 bases had no gene match. DNA of the CDR3: TGTGCCACGGAGGTTCTAGCGGGAGTAAACTACGAGCAGTACTTC. Protein sequence: CATEVLAGVNYEQYF.

The chain couples TRBV5-1 to TRBJ2-2; perhaps TRBD1 as D (6 bases). V was trimmed by 0 bases and J by 5 bases, leaving 11 bases between them. The CDR3 has 15 residues. In germline, CDR1 is SGHRS, CDR2 YFSETQ. CDR3 sequence (DNA): TGCGCCAGCAGCTTGGTGGGGGCATCGACCGGGGAGCTGTTTTTT. This codes for CASSLVGASTGELFF.